This TCR beta chain was sequenced during a study of blood T cell repertoires in COVID-19. Overall study context: Samples of COVID-19 (acute and convalescent) were obtained from the United States, Italy and Spain. In each case, the material was cDNA or gDNA derived from T cells, B-cell-depleted T cells, or PBMCs.

The repertoire was sequenced with immunoSEQ multiplex PCR; TCRdb's copy has only in-frame clones and lacks some. The data hold about 150,000 clones, with about four fifths observed a single time. This clone showed up just once. The sample comprised peripheral blood. The sequence was obtained from a man aged 18 to 30 with active or convalescent COVID-19.

In DNA form, the CDR3 reads TGTGCCAGCAGCCCCGGGAGCGGAGGGTCTAGCACAGATACGCAGTATTTT. Amino acid sequence: CASSPGSGGSSTDTQYF. V gene TRBV7-9 combines with J gene TRBJ2-3, with D possibly TRBD2 on 6 matching bases. From germline, CDR1 is SEHNR and CDR2 FQNEAQ (reference sequence). There are 17 residues in the CDR3. The V and J ends lost 5 bases and 0 bases respectively, with 18 bases between them. The whole variable domain, filled in from reference TRBV7-9 and TRBJ2-3, reads DTGVSQNPRHKITKRGQNVTFRCDPISEHNRLYWYRQTLGQGPEFLTYFQNEAQLEKSRLLSDRFSAERPKGSFSTLEIQRTEQGDSAMYLCASSPGSGGSSTDTQYFGPGTRLTVL.